This T cell receptor beta chain emerged from a study of patients and donors after allogeneic stem cell transplantation. Germline lookup yields CDR1 ENHRY and CDR2 SYGVKD. Trimming removed 6 bases at V and 3 bases at J, with 15 bases between. The CDR3 contains 14 residues. TCRdb re-derived calls from the RT-PCR reads in MiXCR, one entry per CDR3 protein. Among roughly 940,000 distinct CDR3 sequences listed, roughly 18% were seen once. V usage is TRBV10-3 and J usage is TRBJ2-7; D perhaps matches TRBD2 (6 bases). This TCR was recovered from a human donor who was either an allogeneic HSCT recipient or a stem cell or donor lymphocyte infusion donor (not recorded which). It is not recorded whose cells these are; they may come from a transplant donor. Material: blood, either unsorted or a sorted T cell fraction (not recorded which). CDR3 sequence reads: CAISNPGLGYEQYF. The CDR3 coding sequence is TGTGCCATCAGCAACCCGGGACTCGGCTACGAGCAGTACTTC.